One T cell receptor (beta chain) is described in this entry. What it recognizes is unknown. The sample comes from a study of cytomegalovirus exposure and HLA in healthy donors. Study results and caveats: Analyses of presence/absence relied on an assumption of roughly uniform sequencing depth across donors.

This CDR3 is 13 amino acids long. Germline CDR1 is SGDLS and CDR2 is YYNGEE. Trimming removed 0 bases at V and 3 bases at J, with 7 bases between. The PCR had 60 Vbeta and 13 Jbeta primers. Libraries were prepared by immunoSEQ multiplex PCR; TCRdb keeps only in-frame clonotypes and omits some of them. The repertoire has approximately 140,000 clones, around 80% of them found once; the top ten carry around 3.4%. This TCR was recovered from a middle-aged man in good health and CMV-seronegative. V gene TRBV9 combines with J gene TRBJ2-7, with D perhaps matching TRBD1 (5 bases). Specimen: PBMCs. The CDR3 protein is CASSVGQSYEQYF. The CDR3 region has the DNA TGTGCCAGCAGCGTAGGACAGAGCTACGAGCAGTACTTC.